This TCR beta chain was sequenced in a study of identical twins. Notes on the study in general: Possibly, invariant MAIT and iNKT cells partly confounded zero-insertion analyses. Cord blood beta clonotypes that were abundant carried fewer insertions, and memory repertoires showed no such trend.

Germline CDR1 is SGHAT and CDR2 is FQNNGV. The V end was cut by 3 bases, the J end by 8 bases, with 14 bases between. The CDR3 totals 14 residues. On this clonotype itself: Its antigen is not identified.

A universal primer site was added by template switching, and unique molecular identifiers were carried by the cDNA. TCRdb itself ran the 5' RACE reads through MiXCR, one entry per CDR3 protein. The table includes about 250,000 distinct CDR3 sequences, roughly 8.7% detected once. This sample was also put to use in a study of yellow fever vaccine responses in identical twins. That work states: In identical twins, vaccine T cell responses appeared partly shared and partly individual.

The rearrangement uses TRBV11-2 and TRBJ2-1; tentatively, D is TRBD1 or TRBD2 (5 bases each). This clonotype was sampled from a woman between 18 and 30 years old in good health. Material for sequencing was CD8+ T cells sorted from blood. CDR3 nucleotide sequence: TGTGCCAGCAGCTTTCAGGATAGAGGGGATGAGCAGTTCTTC. It codes for CASSFQDRGDEQFF. The variable domain in full, completed from reference TRBV11-2 and TRBJ2-1, reads EAGVAQSPRYKIIEKRQSVAFWCNPISGHATLYWYQQILGQGPKLLIQFQNNGVVDDSQLPKDRFSAERLKGVDSTLKIQPAKLEDSAVYLCASSFQDRGDEQFFGPGTRLTVL.